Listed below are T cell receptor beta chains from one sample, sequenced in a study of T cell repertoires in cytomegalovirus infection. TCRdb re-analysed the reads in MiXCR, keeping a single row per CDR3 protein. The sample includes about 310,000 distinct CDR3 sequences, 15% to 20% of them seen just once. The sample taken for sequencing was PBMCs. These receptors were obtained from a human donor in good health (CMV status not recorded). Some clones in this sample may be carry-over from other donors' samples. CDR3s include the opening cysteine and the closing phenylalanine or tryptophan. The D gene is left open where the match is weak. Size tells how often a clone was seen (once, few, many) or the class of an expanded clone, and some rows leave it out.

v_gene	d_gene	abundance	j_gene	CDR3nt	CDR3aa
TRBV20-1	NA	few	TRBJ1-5	TGCAGTGCTAGTTTCAGGGGTAGCAATCAGCCCCAGCATTTT	CSASFRGSNQPQHF
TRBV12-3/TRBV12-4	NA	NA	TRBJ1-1	TGTGCCAGCAGTCTAGGGTCGGGGTATGAAGCTTTCTTT	CASSLGSGYEAFF
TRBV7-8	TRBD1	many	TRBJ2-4	TGTGCCAGCAGCTTGAGACAGGGCGACATTCAGTACTTC	CASSLRQGDIQYF
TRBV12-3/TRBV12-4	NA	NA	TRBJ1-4	TGTGCCAGCAGTTTCACCCCGGACAGCCAAAAACTGTTTTTT	CASSFTPDSQKLFF
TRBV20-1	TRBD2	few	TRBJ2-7	TGCAGTGCTTCTAGCGGCTACGAGCAGTACTTC	CSASSGYEQYF
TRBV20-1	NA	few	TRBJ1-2	TGCAGTGCTGGGGACTTCTATGGCTACACCTTC	CSAGDFYGYTF
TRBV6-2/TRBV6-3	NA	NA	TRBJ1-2	TGTGCCAGCGGCGGGATTGGTAACTATGGCTACACCTTC	CASGGIGNYGYTF
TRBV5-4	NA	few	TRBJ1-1	TGTGCCAGCACTGCAGGACCCCGCACTGAAGCTTTCTTT	CASTAGPRTEAFF
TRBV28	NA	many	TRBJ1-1	TGTGCCAGCAGTTCTCCTCCGGTGACTGAAGCTTTCTTT	CASSSPPVTEAFF
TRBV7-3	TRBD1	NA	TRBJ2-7	TGTGCCAGCAGCTTAAGCGGACAGGGAACGCACGAGCAGTACTTC	CASSLSGQGTHEQYF
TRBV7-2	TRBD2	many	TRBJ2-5	TGTGCCAGCTCTGGGACGGGGGGAAAGACCCAGTACTTC	CASSGTGGKTQYF
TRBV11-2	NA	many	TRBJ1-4	TGTGCCAGCAGACAAAACCCACAGGGCCATAATGAAAAACTGTTTTTT	CASRQNPQGHNEKLFF
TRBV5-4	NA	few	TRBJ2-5	TGTGCCAGCAGCCCAGTGGGACGGAGACAAGAGACCCAGTACTTC	CASSPVGRRQETQYF
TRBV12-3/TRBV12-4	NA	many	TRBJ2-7	TGTGCCAGCAGGAAGGCGGGGAGCTCCTACGAGCAGTACTTC	CASRKAGSSYEQYF
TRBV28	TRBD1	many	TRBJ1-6	TGTGCCAGTTCCGGACAGGGAAGGCCCTCCTATAATTCACCCCTCCACTTT	CASSGQGRPSYNSPLHF
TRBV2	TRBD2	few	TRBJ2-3	TGTGCCAGCAGTGACGGCTCCAGCGGGGGGGTCACAGATACGCAGTATTTT	CASSDGSSGGVTDTQYF
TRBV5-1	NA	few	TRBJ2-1	TGCGCCAGCAGCCCACGAGCCCCTTCCCGGGCGGATGAGCAGTTCTTC	CASSPRAPSRADEQFF
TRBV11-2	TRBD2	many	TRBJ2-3	TGTGCCAGCAGCCGGCGGGGAGGGAACGCAGATACGCAGTATTTT	CASSRRGGNADTQYF
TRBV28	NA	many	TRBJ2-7	TGTGCCAGCAGGCTCCAGGGGTCCCACTACGAGCAGTACTTC	CASRLQGSHYEQYF
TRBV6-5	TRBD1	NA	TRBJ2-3	TGTGCCAGCAGTTATACTATACCAGGGGGCGTAGGTTTCAGCACAGATACGCAGTATTTT	CASSYTIPGGVGFSTDTQYF
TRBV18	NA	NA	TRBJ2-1	TGTGCCAGCTCACCAGGGGCCGGATTCTACAATGAGCAGTTCTTC	CASSPGAGFYNEQFF
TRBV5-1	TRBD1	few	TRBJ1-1	TGCGCCAGCAGCCCTAGGACCCCGGGACAGGGGAACACTGAAGCTTTCTTT	CASSPRTPGQGNTEAFF
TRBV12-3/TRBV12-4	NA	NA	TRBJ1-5	TGTGCCAGCAGTTTACCAAGGACGGGTGCGGCCCAGCATTTT	CASSLPRTGAAQHF
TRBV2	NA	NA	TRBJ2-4	TGTGCCAGCAGTGAACGACGGGGGTCGGGGGCCAAAAACATTCAGTACTTC	CASSERRGSGAKNIQYF
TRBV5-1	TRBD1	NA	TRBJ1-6	TGCGCCAGCAACACCGGGACAGGGAATTCACCCCTCCACTTT	CASNTGTGNSPLHF
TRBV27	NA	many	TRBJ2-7	TGTGCCAGCAGTTTATTCGGGGGGCGAGGGTACGAGCAGTACTTC	CASSLFGGRGYEQYF
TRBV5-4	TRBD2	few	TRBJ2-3	TGTGCCAGCAGGGCTAGCGGGAGCACAGATACGCAGTATTTT	CASRASGSTDTQYF
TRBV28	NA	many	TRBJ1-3	TGTGCCAGCAGTTTACCAGGAATTGGGAGAAACACCATATATTTT	CASSLPGIGRNTIYF